Included here is one TCR beta chain sequence, with context. Its antigen is still unknown. The length of the CDR3 is 12 residues. After removal of 4 bases from V and 7 bases from J, the junction contained 0 bases not matched to a gene. The germline V gene has CDR1 SGHVS and CDR2 FQNEAQ. Generated by immunoSEQ multiplex PCR, the TCRdb table keeps only in-frame clones and is missing some. This sample has 100,000 to 120,000 clones, with roughly 90% found just once. This entry belongs to a study of T cell responses to AZD1222 COVID-19 vaccine. Overall study findings and caveats: CD4 TCRs associated with vaccination spanned spike, dominating at 160-218 and 743-854. Donors were largely white British and mainly female; clonal diversity was possibly underestimated. Every sample of the repertoires postdated the peak T cell response.

Timing groups of about 4 and about 12 weeks for second doses were pooled. The chain uses TRBV7-8 and TRBJ2-2, with 7 bases aligning to TRBD2. This TCR was recovered from an adult who received the AZD1222 COVID-19 vaccine. Sequencing was performed on peripheral blood, taken 28 days after the second AZD1222 dose. CDR3 region: CASSWGGGELFF. The CDR3 DNA sequence: TGTGCCAGCAGCTGGGGGGGCGGGGAGCTGTTTTTT.